A selection of T cell receptor beta chains follows, all from one sample in a study of type 1 and type 2 diabetes patients. MiXCR, run by TCRdb on the multiplex PCR reads, gives a single entry per CDR3 protein. Of 250,000 to 300,000 distinct CDR3 sequences in the sample, 45% to 60% were seen once. Sequences were obtained from peripheral blood mononuclear cells (PBMCs). These receptors originate from a young man with type 2 diabetes. The CDR3 runs from the conserved cysteine through the conserved F or W. The D gene is left open where the match is weak. Size tells how often a clone was seen (once, few, many) or the class of an expanded clone, and some rows leave it out.

TRBD2	TRBV19	TRBJ2-5	.	CASSISREGYETQYF	TGTGCCAGTAGTATAAGCAGGGAGGGGTACGAGACCCAGTACTTC
TRBD1	TRBV19	TRBJ2-7	few	CASSPGQGSSYEQYF	TGTGCCAGTAGTCCCGGACAGGGGAGTAGCTACGAGCAGTACTTC
.	TRBV30	TRBJ2-1	.	CAWSVLGSNEQFF	TGTGCCTGGAGTGTTCTTGGATCCAATGAGCAGTTCTTC
.	TRBV2	TRBJ2-2	.	CASSLIYGELFF	TGTGCCAGCAGTCTCATATACGGGGAGCTGTTTTTT
TRBD2	TRBV30	TRBJ2-7	.	CAWSVRGGSRPGEQYF	TGTGCCTGGAGTGTACGGGGGGGAAGCCGTCCCGGCGAGCAGTACTTC
.	TRBV20-1	TRBJ2-1	.	CSAREGQGNEQFF	TGCAGTGCTAGAGAGGGTCAGGGTAATGAGCAGTTCTTC
TRBD1	TRBV14	TRBJ1-4	.	CASSPPGQGSLRAEKLFF	TGTGCCAGCAGCCCACCGGGACAGGGGTCTCTTCGGGCTGAAAAACTGTTTTTT
.	TRBV19	TRBJ1-4	many	CASSMSGISEKLFF	TGTGCCAGTAGTATGTCCGGGATTAGTGAAAAACTGTTTTTT
.	TRBV6-5	TRBJ1-4	.	CASSDWVPRGRVDEKLFF	TGTGCCAGCAGTGATTGGGTCCCCCGGGGCAGGGTTGATGAAAAGCTGTTTTTT
.	TRBV11-2	TRBJ2-1	once	CASSQVLGSGRFF	TGTGCCAGCAGCCAAGTACTTGGGAGTGGGAGATTCTTC
.	TRBV19	TRBJ2-1	few	CASSIGSGSEQFF	TGTGCCAGTAGTATAGGAAGCGGGTCGGAGCAGTTCTTC
.	TRBV2	TRBJ1-1	many	CASKGRAGAEAFF	TGTGCCAGCAAGGGCAGGGCAGGGGCTGAAGCTTTCTTT
.	TRBV20-1	TRBJ1-2	.	CSAWDRRPRGYTF	TGCAGTGCTTGGGACCGCAGGCCTCGGGGCTACACCTTC
TRBD2	TRBV25-1	TRBJ2-1	.	CASSRLAGVNEQFF	TGTGCCAGCAGCCGACTAGCGGGAGTCAATGAGCAGTTCTTC
.	TRBV29-1	TRBJ1-1	.	CSVEEWDKNTEAFF	TGCAGCGTTGAAGAGTGGGACAAGAACACTGAAGCTTTCTTT
.	TRBV4-1	TRBJ2-1	few	CASSPIQGDPYNEQFF	TGCGCCAGCAGCCCAATACAGGGAGACCCCTACAATGAGCAGTTCTTC
TRBD1	TRBV14	TRBJ1-1	many	CASSLPDRQNTEAFF	TGTGCCAGCAGCCTACCGGACAGGCAGAACACTGAAGCTTTCTTT
.	TRBV7-3	TRBJ2-2	.	CASSSPGKNTGELSF	TGTGCCAGCAGCTCGCCTGGGAAGAACACCGGGGAGCTGTCTTTT
.	TRBV6-5	TRBJ2-5	.	CASSFIRDTARETQYF	TGTGCCAGCAGTTTCATCCGGGACACTGCGCGGGAGACCCAGTACTTC
TRBD2	TRBV6-7	TRBJ2-7	.	CASSYSRIPPTSGGLYEQYF	TGTGCCAGCAGTTACTCTCGAATTCCACCGACTAGCGGGGGACTCTACGAGCAGTACTTC
.	TRBV19	TRBJ1-2	.	CASRKPPGQYPGGYTF	TGTGCCAGTAGAAAACCGCCGGGACAATATCCGGGTGGCTACACCTTC
.	TRBV12-3/TRBV12-4	TRBJ2-5	.	CASRAQRGQETQYF	TGTGCCAGCAGGGCTCAGAGGGGTCAAGAGACCCAGTACTTC
.	TRBV10-1	TRBJ2-5	.	CASSLRRHSQIGNEQLF	TGCGCCAGCAGTCTGCGACGCCACAGCCAGATTGGCAATGAGCAGCTCTTC
TRBD1	TRBV7-2	TRBJ2-1	many	CASRPTGAEQFF	TGTGCCAGCAGACCAACAGGGGCTGAGCAGTTCTTC
TRBD2	TRBV20-1	TRBJ2-7	few	CSARGSGNEQYF	TGCAGTGCTAGGGGCAGCGGGAACGAGCAGTACTTC
TRBD2	TRBV11-2	TRBJ2-2	.	CASSLPSSGIGGELFF	TGTGCCAGCAGCTTACCGTCCAGCGGGATTGGCGGGGAGCTGTTTTTT
TRBD1	TRBV7-3	TRBJ2-7	.	CASSPRTGGLREQYF	TGTGCCAGCAGTCCTCGGACAGGGGGTCTTCGGGAGCAGTACTTC
TRBD2	TRBV19	TRBJ2-2	.	CASSPRLAGGSGELFF	TGTGCCAGTAGTCCTCGACTAGCGGGAGGTTCCGGGGAGCTGTTTTTT
.	TRBV25-1	TRBJ2-7	.	CASSIGPGIYEQYF	TGTGCCAGTAGTATTGGTCCAGGGATCTACGAGCAGTACTTC
TRBD1	TRBV12-5	TRBJ2-3	few	CASGLPDRGDTDTQYF	TGTGCTAGTGGTCTACCGGACAGGGGGGACACAGATACGCAGTATTTT
.	TRBV9	TRBJ2-1	few	CASSEDISSYNEQFF	TGTGCCAGCAGCGAGGACATTAGCTCCTACAATGAGCAGTTCTTC
.	TRBV28	TRBJ1-4	once	CASSTSVALDSLNEKLFF	TGTGCCAGCAGTACCTCCGTGGCTTTGGACAGCCTTAATGAAAAACTGTTTTTT
.	TRBV29-1	TRBJ1-2	.	CSVDARGGYTF	TGCAGCGTTGACGCCAGGGGTGGCTACACCTTC
.	TRBV4-2	TRBJ2-6	few	CASSQSRAGANVLTF	TGTGCCAGCAGCCAATCCCGGGCTGGGGCCAACGTCCTGACTTTC
.	TRBV30	TRBJ1-5	.	CAWTRGVNQPQHF	TGTGCCTGGACCCGTGGAGTCAATCAGCCCCAGCATTTT
.	TRBV6-6	TRBJ1-1	.	CASSFEHTEAFF	TGTGCCAGCAGTTTCGAACACACTGAAGCTTTCTTT
.	TRBV10-2	TRBJ2-5	.	CASSETDGETQYF	TGCGCCAGCAGTGAGACGGATGGAGAGACCCAGTACTTC
TRBD2	TRBV19	TRBJ2-3	.	CASSGGSTDTQYF	TGTGCCAGTAGCGGGGGGAGCACAGATACGCAGTATTTT
TRBD1	TRBV25-1	TRBJ2-6	.	CASSGAGGTGSGANVLTF	TGTGCCAGCAGTGGGGCAGGGGGGACAGGCTCTGGGGCCAACGTCCTGACTTTC
.	TRBV5-1	TRBJ2-2	.	CASIDGPNTGELFF	TGCGCCAGCATCGACGGCCCGAACACCGGGGAGCTGTTTTTT
TRBD1	TRBV29-1	TRBJ2-7	few	CSVEGTGTGYDEQYF	TGCAGCGTTGAAGGGACCGGGACAGGGTACGACGAGCAGTACTTC